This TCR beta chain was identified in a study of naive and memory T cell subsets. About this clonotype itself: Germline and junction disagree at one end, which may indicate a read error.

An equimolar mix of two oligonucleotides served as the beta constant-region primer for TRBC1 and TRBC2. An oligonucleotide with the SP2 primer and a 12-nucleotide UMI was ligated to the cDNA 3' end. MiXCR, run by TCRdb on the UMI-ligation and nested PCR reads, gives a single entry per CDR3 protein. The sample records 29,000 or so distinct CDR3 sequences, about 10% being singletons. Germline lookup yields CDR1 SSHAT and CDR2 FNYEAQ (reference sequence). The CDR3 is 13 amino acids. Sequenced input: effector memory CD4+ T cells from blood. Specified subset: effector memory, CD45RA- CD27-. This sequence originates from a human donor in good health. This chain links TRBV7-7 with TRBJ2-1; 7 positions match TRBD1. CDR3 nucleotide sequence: TGTGCTAGCAGCTTGACAGGGACAAGTGAGCAGTTCTTC. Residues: CASSLTGTSEQFF.